The 22 T cell receptor beta chains reported below all come from one sample, sequenced in a study of blood T cell repertoires in COVID-19. Clones were read by immunoSEQ multiplex PCR, and TCRdb kept only the in-frame ones, dropping some. The repertoire holds approximately 140,000 clones, around 87% seen once, with 1.2% in the top ten. Sequencing was performed on PBMCs or T cells enriched from blood (not recorded which). The receptors here all came from a woman aged 25 to 39 with acute COVID-19.

This rearrangement joins TRBV19 to TRBJ1-3, with 8 bases aligning to TRBD1. J was trimmed by 4 bases and V by 5 bases; bases with no gene match: 4. This CDR3 is 14 amino acids long. Germline V gene sequence: CDR1 LNHDA, CDR2 SQIVND (reference sequence). The CDR3 DNA reads as TGTGCCAGTAGTCAGGGGGCAACGGGAAACACCATATATTTT. This encodes CASSQGATGNTIYF.

The chain uses TRBV19 and TRBJ2-2; 7 nucleotides match TRBD2. Germline V lookup: CDR1 LNHDA, CDR2 SQIVND (reference sequence). The CDR3 extends over 13 amino acids. J gave up 5 bases and V 7 bases, and 4 bases lay outside the gene matches. The CDR3 sequence is CASKLGGTGELFF. The CDR3 bases are TGTGCCAGTAAACTCGGGGGGACCGGGGAGCTGTTTTTT.

The rearrangement uses TRBV7-2 and TRBJ2-5; the D gene is possibly TRBD2 (5 bases). Germline V lookup: CDR1 SGHTA, CDR2 FQGNSA. The CDR3 is made up of 17 amino acids. V shed 6 bases and J shed 2 bases, with 22 bases lying between them. CDR3 in DNA: TGTGCCAGCAGTTCGAGCCGCGGGTTGCGGATACAAGAGACCCAGTACTTC. Protein sequence: CASSSSRGLRIQETQYF.

The chain joins TRBV4-3 to TRBJ2-5; 10 nucleotides match TRBD2. The CDR3 spans 15 residues. The junction had 12 bases not matched to a gene; V was cut back by 0 bases and J by 14 bases. CDR1 is LGHNA, CDR2 YSLEER, per germline. The CDR3 DNA is TGCGCCAGCAGCCAAGAATGGTTAGCGGGAGGCCTTCTCTACTTC. Protein product: CASSQEWLAGGLLYF.

The gene calls are TRBV28 and TRBJ2-1, with 10 bases lining up with TRBD2. Germline CDR1 and CDR2: MDHEN and SYDVKM. V shed 6 bases, J shed 8 bases, and the junction held 13 bases outside the gene matches. The CDR3 consists of 16 residues. CDR3 coding DNA: TGTGCCAGCAGACTAGCGGGAACAACGGTAGGCGATGAGCAGTTCTTC. It encodes CASRLAGTTVGDEQFF.

This sequence joins TRBV19 and TRBJ1-5, with 7 nucleotides matching TRBD1. Germline lookup yields CDR1 LNHDA and CDR2 SQIVND (reference sequence). The CDR3 consists of 13 residues. With V trimmed by 0 bases and J by 7 bases, 0 bases remained unmatched. In DNA form, the CDR3 reads TGTGCCAGTAGTATAGACAGGGGGCAGCCCCAGCATTTT. As protein: CASSIDRGQPQHF.

The chain recombines TRBV29-1 with TRBJ2-7; weak D call: TRBD2 (6 bases). CDR3 length equals 13 residues. V was cut by 2 bases and J by 2 bases, with 10 bases left in between. CDR1 is SQVTM, CDR2 ANQGSEA, per germline. The DNA for the CDR3 is TGCAGCGTTGAACTTCCGGGGGCCTACGAGCAGTACTTC. This gives the protein CSVELPGAYEQYF.

The V call is TRBV9, the J call TRBJ2-1, with D perhaps matching TRBD2 (5 bases). The length of the CDR3 is 14 residues. Trimming left V 0 bases short and J 4 bases short, with 8 bases between. From germline, CDR1 is SGDLS and CDR2 YYNGEE. This CDR3 reads CASSVGTAYNEQFF. The CDR3 nucleotides read TGTGCCAGCAGCGTAGGGACTGCGTACAATGAGCAGTTCTTC.

The chain joins TRBV3-1 (or the pseudogene TRBV3-2) to TRBJ1-6; D may be TRBD1 (5 bases). CDR1 and CDR2 (germline): LGHDT, YNNKEL (reference sequence). This CDR3 contains 18 residues. Trimming removed 1 base at V and 0 bases at J, with 13 bases between. The CDR3 spells CASSQGGRASSYNSPLHF. The CDR3 DNA reads as TGTGCCAGCAGCCAAGGGGGCAGGGCCAGCTCCTATAATTCACCCCTCCACTTT.

This chain connects TRBV2 to TRBJ2-1; tentatively, D is TRBD1 (6 bases). Trimming took off 6 bases at V and 13 bases at J, with 16 bases between the two ends. The CDR3 is made up of 12 amino acids. Germline V gene data show CDR1 as SNHLY and CDR2 as FYNNEI. CDR3 coding DNA: TGTGCCAGCAGGCAAACTGGGACATTTCAGTTCTTC. It is translated as CASRQTGTFQFF.

The genes are TRBV7-8 and TRBJ2-7, with TRBD2 matching over 9 bases. The CDR3 length is 18 residues. V lost 0 bases and J lost 3; bases outside the gene matches: 12. Germline values: CDR1 SGHVS, CDR2 FQNEAQ. The CDR3 is CASSLATGWASGNYEQYF. CDR3 DNA: TGTGCCAGCAGCTTAGCGACAGGGTGGGCTAGCGGGAACTACGAGCAGTACTTC.

This clone has just one count. The V and J genes are TRBV5-1 and TRBJ1-4; D remains ambiguous. The germline CDR1 and CDR2 sequences are SGHRS and YFSETQ. Trimming took 4 bases from V and 0 from J, leaving 7 bases between them. The CDR3 is 14 amino acids. CDR3 region: CASSLTATNEKLFF. The CDR3 bases are TGCGCCAGCAGCCTTACGGCAACTAATGAAAAACTGTTTTTT.

This clone is a singleton in its sample. The CDR3 is CASAPTSSTDTQYF. CDR3 sequence (DNA): TGTGCCAGCGCCCCGACTTCTAGCACAGATACGCAGTATTTT. The V gene is TRBV5-4, the J gene TRBJ2-3; no clear D. This CDR3 has 14 amino acids. With 7 bases removed from V and 0 bases from J, the gap between germline ends came to 12 bases. CDR1 is SGHNT and CDR2 is YYREEE in the germline V gene (reference sequence).

To note about this clone: One junction end does not reproduce the germline sequence, and a read error may be involved. The chain couples TRBV29-1 to TRBJ1-2; TRBD1 agrees at 7 bases. Germline V gene sequence: CDR1 SQVTM, CDR2 ANQGSEA. The CDR3 covers 13 residues. The CDR3 DNA sequence: TGCAGCGTCGAAGGGACAGATTACTATGGCTACACCTTC. Amino acids: CSVEGTDYYGYTF.

The table lists this clone with a count of one. The chain has TRBV10-3 and TRBJ2-7; a weak D match, TRBD2 (5 bases). Deletions cut 7 bases from V and 5 bases from J, with 15 bases between. The V gene's germline CDR1 is ENHRY and CDR2 SYGVKD. The CDR3 runs to 13 residues. CDR3 protein: CAITSGGGNEQYF. Written as DNA, the CDR3 is TGTGCCATCACCTCCGGAGGAGGAAACGAGCAGTACTTC.

V is TRBV28 and J is TRBJ1-1; D not resolved. The CDR3 covers 13 residues. Germline-derived CDR1 and CDR2 are MDHEN and SYDVKM. Trimming removed 4 bases from V and 3 bases from J, with 9 bases in between. The CDR3 DNA sequence: TGTGCCAGCAGTTCTTTCTCTTACACTGAAGCTTTCTTT. It specifies CASSSFSYTEAFF.

The V and J genes are TRBV7-2 and TRBJ2-6; tentatively, D is TRBD1 (6 bases). This CDR3 spans 16 amino acids. V gave up 3 bases and J gave up 4 bases, with 13 bases separating them. Germline V CDR1 and CDR2: SGHTA, FQGNSA. The CDR3 loop is CASSFQGGAGANVLTF. The CDR3 DNA follows: TGTGCCAGCAGCTTTCAAGGGGGAGCCGGGGCCAACGTCCTGACTTTC.

This clone was detected only a few times. This sequence joins TRBV13 and TRBJ2-1; D may be TRBD1 (5 bases). V lost 3 bases and J 7 bases, leaving 10 bases between the germline ends. Germline V gives CDR1 PRHDT, CDR2 FYEKMQ (reference sequence). The CDR3 spans 13 residues. CDR3 sequence reads: CASSFSSGNEQFF. The DNA for the CDR3 is TGTGCCAGCAGCTTTTCGTCAGGGAATGAGCAGTTCTTC.

This chain joins TRBV2 and TRBJ1-4; D uncertain. The germline gives CDR1 SNHLY, CDR2 FYNNEI. This CDR3 comprises 13 residues. Between the trimmed V and J ends, which lost 10 bases and 5 bases, there was a span of 14 bases. The CDR3 region is CATRGMGNEKLFF. The DNA of the CDR3 is TGTGCCACAAGAGGGATGGGGAATGAAAAACTGTTTTTT.

The chain couples TRBV5-1 to TRBJ1-3; tentative D call: TRBD1 (6 bases). The germline V gene encodes CDR1 SGHRS and CDR2 YFSETQ. The CDR3 has 15 residues. Trimming pared 4 bases from V and 8 bases from J, leaving 19 bases between. CDR3 protein: CASSPLHGTRDTIYF. As DNA, the CDR3 is TGCGCCAGCAGCCCGTTACATGGGACACGGGACACCATATATTTT.

The genes are TRBV25-1 and TRBJ2-5; a weak D match, TRBD1 (5 bases). Trimming shortened V by 6 bases and J by 5 bases, and 25 bases separated the two germline ends. The length of the CDR3 is 17 residues. CDR1 and CDR2 from the germline V gene are MGHDK and SYGVNS. The CDR3 protein is CASSDGTTVLSSETQYF. In DNA, the CDR3 is TGTGCCAGCAGCGACGGAACGACAGTCCTTAGTTCGGAGACCCAGTACTTC.

The chain employs TRBV5-4 and TRBJ1-1; 9 bases agree with TRBD1. CDR3 length equals 14 residues. Germline V lookup: CDR1 SGHNT, CDR2 YYREEE (reference sequence). V was clipped by 0 bases and J by 10 bases; unmatched bases: 7. The DNA for the CDR3 is TGTGCCAGCAGCTTGGGACTACAGGGGGCCGTAGCTTTCTTT. Its translation: CASSLGLQGAVAFF.